This TCR beta chain was obtained from a study of OX40 agonist ivuxolimab in advanced cancers. Study-level information: Intravenous ivuxolimab was administered to patients every 2 weeks at 0.01 to 10 mg/kg. Three partial responders included one hepatocellular carcinoma patient and two cutaneous melanoma patients. The study's findings and limits: Partly responding patients at 0.1-3.0 mg/kg showed some of the smallest clonal expansion.

Concerning this clone: The antigen remains undetermined.

The CDR3 runs 12 residues. In germline, CDR1 is LNHDA, CDR2 SQIVND (reference sequence). V lost 10 bases to trimming and J lost 3 bases, with 12 bases between them. TCRdb's table, derived via immunoSEQ multiplex PCR, lists solely in-frame clones and lacks some. The table has around 20,000 clones, about 70% seen once. The specimen was CD4+ or CD8+ T cells sorted from blood, collected in a trial of the OX40 agonist ivuxolimab. This chain connects TRBV19 to TRBJ1-2; unclear D gene. The receptor comes from an adult with an advanced solid tumor such as melanoma, head and neck, liver or kidney cancer. The CDR3 loop is CATRREDYGYTF. The CDR3 DNA sequence: TGTGCCACCAGGCGGGAAGACTATGGCTACACCTTC.